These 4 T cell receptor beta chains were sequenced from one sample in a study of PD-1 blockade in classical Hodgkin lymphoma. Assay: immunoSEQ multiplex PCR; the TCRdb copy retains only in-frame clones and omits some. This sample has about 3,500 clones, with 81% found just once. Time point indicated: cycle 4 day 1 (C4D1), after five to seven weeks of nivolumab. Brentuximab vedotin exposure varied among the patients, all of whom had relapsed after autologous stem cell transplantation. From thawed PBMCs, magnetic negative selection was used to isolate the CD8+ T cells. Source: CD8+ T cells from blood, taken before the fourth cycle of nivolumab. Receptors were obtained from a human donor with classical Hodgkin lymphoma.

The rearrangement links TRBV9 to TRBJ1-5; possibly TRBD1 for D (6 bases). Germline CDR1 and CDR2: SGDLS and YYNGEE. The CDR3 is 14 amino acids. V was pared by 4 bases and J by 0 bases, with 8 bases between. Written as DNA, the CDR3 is TGTGCCAGCAGCCGGGGGGCTAGCAATCAGCCCCAGCATTTT. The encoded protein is CASSRGASNQPQHF.

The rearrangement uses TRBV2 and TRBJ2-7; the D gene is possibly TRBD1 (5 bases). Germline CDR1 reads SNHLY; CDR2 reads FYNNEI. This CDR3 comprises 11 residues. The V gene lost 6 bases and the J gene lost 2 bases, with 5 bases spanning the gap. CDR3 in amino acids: CASRDTYEQYF. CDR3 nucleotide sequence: TGTGCCAGCAGGGACACCTACGAGCAGTACTTC.

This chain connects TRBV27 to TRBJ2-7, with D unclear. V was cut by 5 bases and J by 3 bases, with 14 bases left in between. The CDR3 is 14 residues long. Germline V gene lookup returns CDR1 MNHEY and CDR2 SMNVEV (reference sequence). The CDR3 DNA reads TGTGCCAGCAGTCCAAGGGCGTTAGACTACGAGCAGTACTTC. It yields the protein CASSPRALDYEQYF.

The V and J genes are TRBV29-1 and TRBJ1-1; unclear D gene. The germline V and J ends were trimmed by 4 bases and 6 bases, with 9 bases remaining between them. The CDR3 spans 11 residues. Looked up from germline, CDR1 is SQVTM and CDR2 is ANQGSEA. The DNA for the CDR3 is TGCAGCGTTGTAAGGGAAGCTGAAGCTTTCTTT. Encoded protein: CSVVREAEAFF.